A selection of T cell receptor beta chains follows, all from one sample in a study of blood T cell repertoires in COVID-19. Repertoires were generated with immunoSEQ multiplex PCR, while TCRdb's copy carries only in-frame clones and drops some. The table lists roughly 130,000 clones, about four fifths of them singletons. The sequenced sample was peripheral blood. These receptors were taken from a woman between 45 and 65 years old with acute or convalescent COVID-19. The CDR3 runs from the conserved cysteine through the conserved F or W. Each record gives: D gene, V gene, clone size, J gene, CDR3 protein, CDR3 DNA. A D gene is named only where the DNA matches it firmly. Not all rows give a size; the values are once, few, many and, for expanded clones, a class.

d_gene: TRBD2
v_gene: TRBV6-5
abundance: NA
j_gene: TRBJ2-7
CDR3aa: CASKGLAGANEQYF
CDR3nt: TGTGCCAGCAAGGGACTAGCGGGGGCCAACGAGCAGTACTTC

d_gene: TRBD1
v_gene: TRBV28
abundance: NA
j_gene: TRBJ1-5
CDR3aa: CASSPGQGAGQPQHF
CDR3nt: TGTGCCAGCAGTCCGGGACAGGGGGCAGGACAGCCCCAGCATTTT

d_gene: TRBD1
v_gene: TRBV5-1
abundance: NA
j_gene: TRBJ1-1
CDR3aa: CASTATGLYTEAFF
CDR3nt: TGCGCCAGCACCGCGACAGGGCTTTACACTGAAGCTTTCTTT

d_gene: NA
v_gene: TRBV6-2/TRBV6-3
abundance: NA
j_gene: TRBJ1-2
CDR3aa: CASSYENYGYTF
CDR3nt: TGTGCCAGCAGTTACGAGAACTATGGCTACACCTTC

d_gene: TRBD2
v_gene: TRBV2
abundance: many
j_gene: TRBJ2-1
CDR3aa: CASSESGGPWESSYNEQFF
CDR3nt: TGTGCCAGCAGTGAAAGCGGGGGGCCGTGGGAGAGCTCCTACAATGAGCAGTTCTTC

d_gene: TRBD1
v_gene: TRBV19
abundance: NA
j_gene: TRBJ1-1
CDR3aa: CASSPRQGNTEAFF
CDR3nt: TGTGCCAGTAGTCCTAGACAGGGGAACACTGAAGCTTTCTTT

d_gene: NA
v_gene: TRBV4-2
abundance: NA
j_gene: TRBJ1-2
CDR3aa: CASSQDPTVSYGYTF
CDR3nt: TGTGCCAGCAGCCAAGATCCCACGGTTAGCTATGGCTACACCTTC

d_gene: TRBD1
v_gene: TRBV5-6
abundance: NA
j_gene: TRBJ1-4
CDR3aa: CASSLTGTAQQKLFF
CDR3nt: TGTGCCAGCAGCCTCACCGGGACAGCCCAACAAAAACTGTTTTTT

d_gene: TRBD1
v_gene: TRBV5-1
abundance: once
j_gene: TRBJ1-6
CDR3aa: CASSLEDRVVAPLHF
CDR3nt: TGCGCCAGCAGCTTGGAGGACAGGGTGGTTGCACCCCTCCACTTT

d_gene: TRBD1
v_gene: TRBV12-3/TRBV12-4
abundance: NA
j_gene: TRBJ2-7
CDR3aa: CASSTGGSYEQYF
CDR3nt: TGTGCCAGCAGTACAGGGGGAAGCTACGAGCAGTACTTC

d_gene: TRBD1
v_gene: TRBV9
abundance: NA
j_gene: TRBJ1-1
CDR3aa: CASTKGQGATEAFF
CDR3nt: TGTGCCAGCACTAAAGGACAGGGCGCGACTGAAGCTTTCTTT

d_gene: NA
v_gene: TRBV3-1/TRBV3-2
abundance: once
j_gene: TRBJ2-1
CDR3aa: CASSRALISNEQFF
CDR3nt: TGTGCCAGCAGCCGCGCACTCATCTCCAATGAGCAGTTCTTC

d_gene: TRBD1
v_gene: TRBV5-5
abundance: once
j_gene: TRBJ1-2
CDR3aa: CASRLSRQGQGNYGYTF
CDR3nt: TGTGCCAGCAGATTGAGCCGCCAGGGACAGGGAAACTATGGCTACACCTTC

d_gene: TRBD1
v_gene: TRBV27
abundance: NA
j_gene: TRBJ1-5
CDR3aa: CASIQGQGSNQPQHF
CDR3nt: TGTGCCAGCATTCAGGGACAGGGCTCGAATCAGCCCCAGCATTTT

d_gene: TRBD1
v_gene: TRBV15
abundance: NA
j_gene: TRBJ1-1
CDR3aa: CATSRTDRERPQAFF
CDR3nt: TGTGCCACCAGCAGGACCGACAGGGAAAGGCCCCAAGCTTTCTTT

d_gene: TRBD2
v_gene: TRBV30
abundance: NA
j_gene: TRBJ2-3
CDR3aa: CAWSVASGHTDTQYF
CDR3nt: TGTGCCTGGAGTGTGGCTAGCGGGCACACAGATACGCAGTATTTT

d_gene: TRBD1
v_gene: TRBV18
abundance: NA
j_gene: TRBJ1-6
CDR3aa: CASSPLGQGGSPLHF
CDR3nt: TGTGCCAGCTCACCATTGGGACAGGGGGGTTCACCCCTCCACTTT

d_gene: NA
v_gene: TRBV5-5
abundance: NA
j_gene: TRBJ1-6
CDR3aa: CASSPGQSSSYNSPLHF
CDR3nt: TGTGCCAGCAGCCCCGGACAGTCCTCCTCCTATAATTCACCCCTCCACTTT

d_gene: TRBD2
v_gene: TRBV19
abundance: few
j_gene: TRBJ2-1
CDR3aa: CASCSGGADEQFF
CDR3nt: TGTGCCAGCTGTAGCGGGGGGGCCGATGAGCAGTTCTTC

d_gene: TRBD2
v_gene: TRBV3-1/TRBV3-2
abundance: NA
j_gene: TRBJ2-3
CDR3aa: CASRSRGAGVTDTQYF
CDR3nt: TGTGCCAGCAGGTCCCGGGGAGCGGGGGTCACAGATACGCAGTATTTT

d_gene: TRBD1
v_gene: TRBV19
abundance: NA
j_gene: TRBJ1-5
CDR3aa: CASSRTGREPQHF
CDR3nt: TGTGCCAGTAGTAGGACAGGGAGGGAGCCCCAGCATTTT

d_gene: TRBD1
v_gene: TRBV2
abundance: NA
j_gene: TRBJ2-1
CDR3aa: CASRGQGANEQFF
CDR3nt: TGTGCCAGCAGGGGACAGGGGGCGAATGAGCAGTTCTTC

d_gene: NA
v_gene: TRBV5-6
abundance: NA
j_gene: TRBJ2-4
CDR3aa: CASSWGDRANF
CDR3nt: TGTGCCAGCAGCTGGGGGGACAGAGCGAACTTC

d_gene: NA
v_gene: TRBV25-1
abundance: NA
j_gene: TRBJ1-4
CDR3aa: CASSDHYNNEKLFF
CDR3nt: TGTGCCAGCAGTGACCACTACAATAATGAAAAACTGTTTTTT

d_gene: TRBD1
v_gene: TRBV2
abundance: NA
j_gene: TRBJ1-1
CDR3aa: CANSRDRNTEAFF
CDR3nt: TGTGCCAATTCCCGGGACAGGAACACTGAAGCTTTCTTT

d_gene: NA
v_gene: TRBV6-5
abundance: NA
j_gene: TRBJ1-2
CDR3aa: CASSYNRNYGYTF
CDR3nt: TGTGCCAGCAGTTATAACAGGAACTATGGCTACACCTTC

d_gene: NA
v_gene: TRBV3-1/TRBV3-2
abundance: NA
j_gene: TRBJ1-2
CDR3aa: CASSQGAGVGYTF
CDR3nt: TGTGCCAGCAGCCAAGGGGCAGGGGTTGGCTACACCTTC

d_gene: NA
v_gene: TRBV28
abundance: NA
j_gene: TRBJ1-2
CDR3aa: CASRPGHHGYTF
CDR3nt: TGTGCCAGCAGACCGGGACATCATGGCTACACCTTC

d_gene: NA
v_gene: TRBV3-1/TRBV3-2
abundance: NA
j_gene: TRBJ2-7
CDR3aa: CASSQVPGGEQYF
CDR3nt: TGTGCCAGCAGCCAAGTTCCCGGCGGAGAGCAGTACTTC

d_gene: TRBD1
v_gene: TRBV6-5
abundance: NA
j_gene: TRBJ1-2
CDR3aa: CASSLIQGAGDGYTF
CDR3nt: TGTGCCAGCAGCCTAATACAGGGGGCAGGAGATGGCTACACCTTC

d_gene: TRBD1
v_gene: TRBV19
abundance: NA
j_gene: TRBJ1-2
CDR3aa: CASRKKQGADYGYTF
CDR3nt: TGTGCCAGTAGGAAAAAGCAGGGGGCGGACTATGGCTACACCTTC

d_gene: TRBD1
v_gene: TRBV10-1
abundance: NA
j_gene: TRBJ1-3
CDR3aa: CASSSGTAGNTIYF
CDR3nt: TGCGCCAGCAGCTCCGGGACAGCTGGAAACACCATATATTTT

d_gene: NA
v_gene: TRBV18
abundance: NA
j_gene: TRBJ2-2
CDR3aa: CASSRTDTGELFF
CDR3nt: TGTGCCAGCTCGCGGACAGACACCGGGGAGCTGTTTTTT

d_gene: NA
v_gene: TRBV9
abundance: NA
j_gene: TRBJ2-1
CDR3aa: CASSVDPGNGYNEQFF
CDR3nt: TGTGCCAGCAGCGTAGATCCGGGAAACGGCTACAATGAGCAGTTCTTC

d_gene: TRBD1
v_gene: TRBV6-5
abundance: once
j_gene: TRBJ1-1
CDR3aa: CASSTGRGLMTEAFF
CDR3nt: TGTGCCAGCAGTACCGGGAGGGGGCTTATGACTGAAGCTTTCTTT

d_gene: TRBD1
v_gene: TRBV20-1
abundance: NA
j_gene: TRBJ2-7
CDR3aa: CSASRGYEQYF
CDR3nt: TGCAGTGCTTCCAGGGGGTACGAGCAGTACTTC

d_gene: NA
v_gene: TRBV2
abundance: NA
j_gene: TRBJ1-5
CDR3aa: CASSESGYSNQPQHF
CDR3nt: TGTGCCAGCAGTGAAAGCGGTTATAGCAATCAGCCCCAGCATTTT

d_gene: NA
v_gene: TRBV12-5
abundance: NA
j_gene: TRBJ1-2
CDR3aa: CASGFGYGYTF
CDR3nt: TGTGCTAGTGGTTTCGGCTATGGCTACACCTTC

d_gene: TRBD1
v_gene: TRBV12-5
abundance: NA
j_gene: TRBJ2-1
CDR3aa: CASGLALPGQGERSSYNEQFF
CDR3nt: TGTGCTAGTGGTTTGGCGCTGCCGGGACAGGGTGAAAGGTCCTCCTACAATGAGCAGTTCTTC

d_gene: TRBD1
v_gene: TRBV6-5
abundance: NA
j_gene: TRBJ1-6
CDR3aa: CASKTGNSPLHF
CDR3nt: TGTGCCAGCAAGACAGGGAATTCACCCCTCCACTTT

d_gene: NA
v_gene: TRBV11-2
abundance: NA
j_gene: TRBJ1-2
CDR3aa: CASSLDGTPYGYTF
CDR3nt: TGTGCCAGCAGCTTAGATGGGACACCCTATGGCTACACCTTC

d_gene: TRBD2
v_gene: TRBV6-4
abundance: once
j_gene: TRBJ2-1
CDR3aa: CASSDYSSGGAISEQFF
CDR3nt: TGTGCCAGCAGTGACTACTCTAGCGGGGGGGCCATCAGTGAGCAGTTCTTC

d_gene: NA
v_gene: TRBV30
abundance: NA
j_gene: TRBJ2-3
CDR3aa: CAWSGDSTDTQYF
CDR3nt: TGTGCCTGGTCGGGGGACAGCACAGATACGCAGTATTTT

d_gene: NA
v_gene: TRBV3-1/TRBV3-2
abundance: NA
j_gene: TRBJ1-3
CDR3aa: CASSQDYPGGRNTIYF
CDR3nt: TGTGCCAGCAGCCAAGATTACCCCGGCGGGAGAAACACCATATATTTT

d_gene: NA
v_gene: TRBV29-1
abundance: NA
j_gene: TRBJ2-1
CDR3aa: CSVEGNRDSYNEQFF
CDR3nt: TGCAGCGTCGAAGGTAACCGGGACTCCTACAATGAGCAGTTCTTC

d_gene: TRBD1
v_gene: TRBV5-4
abundance: NA
j_gene: TRBJ1-5
CDR3aa: CASSFGTGTNQPQHF
CDR3nt: TGTGCCAGCAGCTTCGGGACAGGGACCAATCAGCCCCAGCATTTT

d_gene: TRBD2
v_gene: TRBV5-1
abundance: NA
j_gene: TRBJ2-2
CDR3aa: CASSVELAGALRTGELFF
CDR3nt: TGCGCCAGCAGCGTGGAACTAGCGGGGGCCCTGAGAACCGGGGAGCTGTTTTTT

d_gene: TRBD1
v_gene: TRBV6-6
abundance: NA
j_gene: TRBJ1-1
CDR3aa: CASSYIGQGTEAFF
CDR3nt: TGTGCCAGCAGTTACATTGGACAGGGAACTGAAGCTTTCTTT

d_gene: NA
v_gene: TRBV3-1/TRBV3-2
abundance: once
j_gene: TRBJ1-2
CDR3aa: CASTNQGRHYGYTF
CDR3nt: TGTGCCAGTACCAATCAGGGGCGTCACTATGGCTACACCTTC

d_gene: NA
v_gene: TRBV10-1
abundance: NA
j_gene: TRBJ2-7
CDR3aa: CASSDPRSEQYF
CDR3nt: TGCGCCAGCAGTGACCCGAGGAGCGAGCAGTACTTC

d_gene: TRBD1
v_gene: TRBV7-6
abundance: NA
j_gene: TRBJ2-7
CDR3aa: CASSFVAGTGVSYEQYF
CDR3nt: TGTGCCAGCAGCTTTGTTGCTGGGACAGGGGTTTCCTACGAGCAGTACTTC

d_gene: TRBD1
v_gene: TRBV30
abundance: NA
j_gene: TRBJ2-5
CDR3aa: CACTGTVGETQYF
CDR3nt: TGTGCCTGCACCGGGACAGTGGGAGAGACCCAGTACTTC

d_gene: NA
v_gene: TRBV5-1
abundance: NA
j_gene: TRBJ1-6
CDR3aa: CASRWDSTPLNSPLHF
CDR3nt: TGCGCCAGCAGGTGGGACTCAACTCCCCTAAATTCACCCCTCCACTTT

d_gene: NA
v_gene: TRBV27
abundance: NA
j_gene: TRBJ1-2
CDR3aa: CASSLSRGGAGYTF
CDR3nt: TGTGCCAGCAGTTTATCGCGAGGGGGGGCGGGCTACACCTTC

d_gene: NA
v_gene: TRBV18
abundance: NA
j_gene: TRBJ1-3
CDR3aa: CASSPPQGSGNTIYF
CDR3nt: TGTGCCAGCTCACCACCTCAGGGGTCGGGAAACACCATATATTTT

d_gene: TRBD2
v_gene: TRBV7-9
abundance: NA
j_gene: TRBJ2-5
CDR3aa: CASSLGGGAQTQYF
CDR3nt: TGTGCCAGCAGCTTGGGCGGGGGGGCTCAGACCCAGTACTTC

d_gene: TRBD2
v_gene: TRBV5-5
abundance: NA
j_gene: TRBJ2-3
CDR3aa: CASSSVAGAISTDTQYF
CDR3nt: TGTGCCAGCAGCTCGGTAGCGGGGGCAATTAGCACAGATACGCAGTATTTT